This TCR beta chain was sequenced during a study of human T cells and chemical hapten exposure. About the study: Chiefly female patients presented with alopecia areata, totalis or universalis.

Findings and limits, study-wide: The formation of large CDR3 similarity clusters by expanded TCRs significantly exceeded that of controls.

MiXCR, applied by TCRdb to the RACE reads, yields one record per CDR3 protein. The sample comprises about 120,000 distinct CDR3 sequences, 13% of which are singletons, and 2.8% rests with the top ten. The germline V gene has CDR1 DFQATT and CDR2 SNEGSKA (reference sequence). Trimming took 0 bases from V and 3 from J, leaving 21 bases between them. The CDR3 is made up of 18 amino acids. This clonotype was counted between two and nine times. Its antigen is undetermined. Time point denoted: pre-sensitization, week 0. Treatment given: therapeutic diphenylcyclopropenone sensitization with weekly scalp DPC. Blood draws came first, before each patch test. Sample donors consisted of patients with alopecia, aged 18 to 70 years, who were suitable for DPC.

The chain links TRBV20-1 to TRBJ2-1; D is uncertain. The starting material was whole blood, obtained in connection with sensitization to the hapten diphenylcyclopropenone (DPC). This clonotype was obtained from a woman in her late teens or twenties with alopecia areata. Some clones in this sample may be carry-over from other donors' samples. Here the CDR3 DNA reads TGCAGTGCTAGAGACCCACGATTGTACGGTGGATTCTACAATGAGCAGTTCTTC. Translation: CSARDPRLYGGFYNEQFF.